These 8 T cell receptor beta chains originate from one sample sequenced in a study of blood T cell repertoires in COVID-19. The table came from immunoSEQ multiplex PCR; TCRdb's copy has only in-frame clones and leaves some out. Counted here are roughly 500,000 clones, approximately 92% occurring once; the ten biggest clones make up roughly 0.84%. Sample: peripheral blood. These receptors came from a man between 18 and 29 years old with COVID-19, enrolled during active disease.

CDR3 residues: CATRRESYEQYF. DNA of the CDR3: TGTGCCACCAGACGGGAGTCCTACGAGCAGTACTTC. V usage is TRBV24-1 and J usage is TRBJ2-7; TRBD2 is a possible D gene (6 bases). Trimming took off 7 bases at V and 1 base at J, with 7 bases between the two ends. The CDR3 has 12 residues. Germline assignment: CDR1 KGHDR and CDR2 SFDVKD.

V gene TRBV7-9 combines with J gene TRBJ2-1, with 7 nucleotides matching TRBD2. The junction had 6 bases not matched to a gene; V was cut back by 5 bases and J by 2 bases. Germline CDR1 SEHNR, CDR2 FQNEAQ (reference sequence). The CDR3 is 15 residues long. CDR3 amino acids: CASSRGEGAYNEQFF. CDR3 in DNA: TGTGCCAGCAGCCGGGGGGAGGGCGCCTACAATGAGCAGTTCTTC.

V usage is TRBV11-2 and J usage is TRBJ2-1; D is perhaps TRBD1 (5 bases). This CDR3 contains 16 residues. Germline lookup yields CDR1 SGHAT and CDR2 FQNNGV. V lost 5 bases to trimming and J lost 2 bases, with 16 bases between them. Here the CDR3 DNA reads TGTGCCAGCAGCCCGGGCAGGACACTCGCCTACAATGAGCAGTTCTTC. Its translation: CASSPGRTLAYNEQFF.

V usage is TRBV7-9 and J usage is TRBJ1-3; tentative D call: TRBD1 (5 bases). V dropped 2 bases and J dropped 2 bases, with 10 bases sitting between them. Germline-derived CDR1 and CDR2 are SEHNR and FQNEAQ (reference sequence). The CDR3 is 15 residues long. This chain's CDR3 is CASSLSGTAGNTIYF. DNA of the CDR3: TGTGCCAGCAGCTTATCGGGGACTGCTGGAAACACCATATATTTT.

The V gene is TRBV2, the J gene TRBJ2-1; D is unclear. Trimming left V 6 bases short and J 7 bases short, with 7 bases between. This CDR3 spans 11 amino acids. Germline-derived CDR1 and CDR2 are SNHLY and FYNNEI. CDR3 residues: CASSLPNEQFF. CDR3 bases: TGTGCCAGCAGCCTCCCTAATGAGCAGTTCTTC.

A single count supports this clone. This rearrangement joins TRBV18 to TRBJ2-1, with TRBD2 identical over 14 bases. The CDR3 consists of 19 residues. The V and J ends lost 2 bases and 0 bases, in that order; junction bases with no gene match: 6. Germline V gene lookup returns CDR1 KGHSH and CDR2 LQKENI. The CDR3 coding sequence is TGTGCCAGCTCACCAGGGACTAGCGGGGGTAAGAGCTCCTACAATGAGCAGTTCTTC. Translating gives CASSPGTSGGKSSYNEQFF. The full variable domain, completed using reference TRBV18 and TRBJ2-1, is NAGVMQNPRHLVRRRGQEARLRCSPMKGHSHVYWYRQLPEEGLKFMVYLQKENIIDESGMPKERFSAEFPKEGPSILRIQQVVRGDSAAYFCASSPGTSGGKSSYNEQFFGPGTRLTVL.

V gene TRBV2 combines with J gene TRBJ1-2, with D hard to call. The CDR3 totals 13 residues. The V and J ends lost 2 bases and 8 bases respectively, with 12 bases between them. From germline, CDR1 is SNHLY and CDR2 FYNNEI. The DNA of the CDR3 is TGTGCCAGCAGTGAACAGGTAGCGGGCGGCTACACCTTC. This translates into CASSEQVAGGYTF.

V and J are TRBV9 and TRBJ2-3; 11 positions match TRBD2. This CDR3 contains 20 residues. CDR1 is SGDLS and CDR2 is YYNGEE in the germline V gene. Trimming took 4 bases from V and 4 from J; bases not matched to a gene: 20. Here the CDR3 DNA reads TGTGCCAGCAGCCCCCTTAAGATTAGCGGGAGGGCCTTATTTCCAGATACGCAGTATTTT. Its protein is CASSPLKISGRALFPDTQYF.